This passage covers 30 T cell receptor beta chains from one sample sequenced in a study of blood T cell repertoires in COVID-19. Clones were read by immunoSEQ multiplex PCR, and TCRdb kept only the in-frame ones, dropping some. The table has around 170,000 clones, around four fifths seen once. The sample comprised peripheral blood. The origin of the receptors is a woman in her thirties or forties with acute or convalescent COVID-19.

The chain uses TRBV4-1 and TRBJ2-4; 8 bases are shared with TRBD1. The CDR3 is made up of 17 amino acids. J lost 1 base, V lost 2 bases, and 7 bases had no gene match. Germline V gene data show CDR1 as MGHRA and CDR2 as YSYEKL. CDR3: CASSQPRTGRAKNIQYF. The CDR3 nucleotides read TGCGCCAGCAGCCAACCGAGGACAGGGCGCGCCAAAAACATTCAGTACTTC.

The chain has TRBV5-1 and TRBJ1-2; tentatively, D is TRBD1 (6 bases). Trimming stripped 4 bases from V and 2 bases from J, with 12 bases between. The CDR3 runs to 14 residues. Per germline, CDR1 SGHRS and CDR2 YFSETQ. The CDR3 reads CASSTPTGNYGYTF. CDR3 nucleotides: TGCGCCAGCAGCACCCCTACAGGGAACTATGGCTACACCTTC.

The V and J genes are TRBV4-2 and TRBJ1-6; 9 bases are shared with TRBD1. Germline lookup yields CDR1 LGHNA and CDR2 YNFKEQ. The CDR3 has 18 residues. V lost 4 bases, J lost 3 bases, and 10 bases stayed unmatched. The CDR3 sequence: CASSLPWTGVDYNSPLHF. DNA of the CDR3: TGTGCCAGCAGCCTACCATGGACAGGGGTTGACTATAATTCACCCCTCCACTTT.

Only one count was recorded for this clone. The rearrangement joins TRBV9 to TRBJ2-2; a possible D gene is TRBD2 (5 bases). Germline CDR1 is SGDLS and CDR2 is YYNGEE. This CDR3 has 15 amino acids. V gave up 3 bases and J gave up 4 bases, with 13 bases separating them. The CDR3 DNA sequence: TGTGCCAGCAGCGATCTAGCTCGGTCCACCGGGGAGCTGTTTTTT. It specifies CASSDLARSTGELFF.

The chain carries TRBV6-5 and TRBJ2-2, with D perhaps TRBD2 (7 bases). V was shortened by 11 bases and J by 4 bases, with 20 bases between the two germline ends. CDR1 and CDR2 from the germline V gene are MNHEY and SVGAGI. CDR3 length: 15 amino acids. CDR3 sequence: CAARWGGAGTGELFF. CDR3 coding DNA: TGTGCCGCCCGTTGGGGGGGCGCAGGCACCGGGGAGCTGTTTTTT.

For the CDR3, the DNA is TGTGCCATCCTATCGGGACAGGGAGCTGCTGGGGCCAACGTCCTGACTTTC. Translation gives CAILSGQGAAGANVLTF. The chain is built from TRBV10-3 and TRBJ2-6; TRBD1 matches 9 bases. In germline, CDR1 is ENHRY, CDR2 SYGVKD. The CDR3 is made up of 17 amino acids. J was trimmed by 2 bases and V by 8 bases; bases with no gene match: 10.

The rearrangement joins TRBV2 to TRBJ1-6, with D perhaps TRBD1 (5 bases). Trimming cost V 4 bases and J 1 base, with 14 bases left between them. The CDR3 covers 17 residues. Germline CDR1 SNHLY, CDR2 FYNNEI. The CDR3 reads CASSVSREGSYNSPLHF. Written as DNA, the CDR3 is TGTGCCAGCAGTGTATCCAGGGAGGGATCCTATAATTCACCCCTCCACTTT.

The chain carries TRBV5-6 and TRBJ1-3; 7 bases align to TRBD1. J was trimmed by 0 bases and V by 3 bases; bases with no gene match: 6. The V gene's germline CDR1 is SGHDT and CDR2 YYEEEE. The CDR3 totals 16 residues. CDR3 loop: CASSYLDRSSGNTIYF. CDR3 DNA sequence: TGTGCCAGCAGCTACTTGGACAGGAGCTCTGGAAACACCATATATTTT.

The rearrangement links TRBV11-2 to TRBJ1-4; D unresolved. This CDR3 is 14 amino acids long. The ends were cut back, 1 base at V and 4 bases at J, with 7 bases in the middle. The germline CDR1 and CDR2 sequences are SGHAT and FQNNGV. DNA of the CDR3: TGTGCCAGCAGCTTAGGGGAGAATAATGAAAAACTGTTTTTT. Its translation is CASSLGENNEKLFF.

The V gene is TRBV6-5, the J gene TRBJ2-1; 8 bases align to TRBD2. V shed 6 bases, J shed 9 bases, and the junction held 10 bases outside the gene matches. CDR3 size: 14 residues. Germline values: CDR1 MNHEY, CDR2 SVGAGI. Here the CDR3 reads CASRKGGGSGEQFF. In DNA form, the CDR3 reads TGTGCCAGCAGAAAGGGCGGGGGGTCCGGTGAGCAGTTCTTC.

The chain carries TRBV18 and TRBJ2-7, with D unresolved. Germline V gene lookup returns CDR1 KGHSH and CDR2 LQKENI. Deletions cut 3 bases from V and 3 bases from J, with 9 bases between. CDR3 length: 13 amino acids. This chain's CDR3 is CASSPGGYYEQYF. The DNA for the CDR3 is TGTGCCAGCTCACCCGGCGGCTACTACGAGCAGTACTTC.

V is TRBV18 and J is TRBJ2-3, with 8 bases lining up with TRBD2. Germline V gene lookup returns CDR1 KGHSH and CDR2 LQKENI. V trimming: 5 bases; J trimming: 6 bases; junction bases outside the gene matches: 10. The CDR3 sequence is 15 residues long. The CDR3 DNA sequence: TGTGCCAGCTCATCCTACGGGGGGGCCGGGGATACGCAGTATTTT. Protein: CASSSYGGAGDTQYF.

The chain's CDR3 is CASSPGLTSGGLETQYF. CDR3 nucleotide sequence: TGTGCCAGCAGCCCAGGGCTCACTAGCGGGGGACTGGAGACCCAGTACTTC. J is TRBJ2-5 and V is TRBV7-8; 11 bases are a match to TRBD2. The germline gives CDR1 SGHVS, CDR2 FQNEAQ. The trim removed 5 bases at V and 5 bases at J, leaving 13 bases unmatched. This CDR3 is built from 17 residues.

This chain links TRBV2 with TRBJ2-1; D is uncertain. Germline assignment: CDR1 SNHLY and CDR2 FYNNEI. The CDR3 consists of 11 residues. The V and J ends lost 5 bases and 10 bases respectively, with 9 bases between them. CDR3 amino acids: CASSLEREQFF. In DNA, the CDR3 is TGTGCCAGCAGTCTAGAACGCGAGCAGTTCTTC.

The gene calls are TRBV2 and TRBJ1-2; maybe TRBD1 (5 bases). The ends were cut back, 8 bases at V and 0 bases at J, with 7 bases in the middle. CDR1 and CDR2 from the germline V gene are SNHLY and FYNNEI. The CDR3 is 12 amino acids. The CDR3 loop reads CASGGTNYGYTF. In nucleotides, the CDR3 is TGTGCCAGCGGGGGGACTAACTATGGCTACACCTTC.

The chain combines TRBV9 with TRBJ2-1; D is ambiguous. CDR1 is SGDLS and CDR2 is YYNGEE in the germline V gene. Trimming pared 0 bases from V and 0 bases from J, leaving 4 bases between. The CDR3 loop spans 14 amino acids. The chain's CDR3 is CASSVANSYNEQFF. The CDR3 coding sequence is TGTGCCAGCAGCGTAGCTAACTCCTACAATGAGCAGTTCTTC.

The rearrangement uses TRBV27 and TRBJ2-4; TRBD2 matches 7 bases. The CDR3 loop spans 14 amino acids. V shed 2 bases and J 6 bases; nucleotides not matched to a gene: 4. Per the germline V gene, CDR1 is MNHEY and CDR2 is SMNVEV (reference sequence). The CDR3 bases are TGTGCCAGCAGTTTAGCGGGAGTTCGAAACATTCAGTACTTC. Translation: CASSLAGVRNIQYF.

This clone has more than one count but fewer than ten. This chain uses TRBV7-9 with TRBJ1-1, with D perhaps matching TRBD1 (5 bases). In germline, CDR1 is SEHNR, CDR2 FQNEAQ (reference sequence). The CDR3 runs to 12 residues. Deletions cut 5 bases from V and 7 bases from J, with 11 bases between. CDR3 amino acids: CASSDRQGEAFF. The DNA of the CDR3 is TGTGCCAGCAGCGATCGGCAGGGTGAAGCTTTCTTT.

This clone was recorded only once. The CDR3 coding sequence is TGTGCCACTCAAAGGCAGGGGGGAGATGAAAAACTGTTTTTT. Translation gives CATQRQGGDEKLFF. The J gene is TRBJ1-4, the V gene TRBV19, with 7 bases fitting TRBD1. The CDR3 runs to 14 residues. Trimming cost V 10 bases and J 6 bases; bases outside gene matches: 11. The V gene's germline CDR1 is LNHDA and CDR2 SQIVND (reference sequence).

The V and J genes are TRBV2 and TRBJ2-7, with 11 bases that match TRBD1. Germline trimming cut 5 bases from V and 5 bases from J; bases unmatched to any gene: 5. The CDR3 is 14 residues long. CDR1 SNHLY and CDR2 FYNNEI come from the germline V gene. The CDR3 region has the DNA TGTGCCAGCAGTATGGACAGGGGGCGACACGAGCAGTACTTC. This encodes CASSMDRGRHEQYF.

A single count supports this clone. Written as DNA, the CDR3 is TGCGCCAGCAGCGACGGACAGGGAAACCTGAACACTGAAGCTTTCTTT. As protein: CASSDGQGNLNTEAFF. The chain carries TRBV5-1 and TRBJ1-1, with 8 bases that match TRBD1. The CDR3 extends over 16 amino acids. The J segment lost 0 bases and the V segment lost 4 bases, leaving 8 bases of the junction unmatched. Germline CDR1 and CDR2: SGHRS and YFSETQ.

The chain uses TRBV11-2 and TRBJ2-7, with TRBD1 matching over 8 bases. After removal of 7 bases from V and 4 bases from J, the junction contained 6 bases not matched to a gene. Per germline, CDR1 SGHAT and CDR2 FQNNGV. CDR3 length: 13 residues. In DNA form, the CDR3 reads TGTGCCAGCACCTCGACAGGGGAATACGAGCAGTACTTC. It encodes CASTSTGEYEQYF.

The CDR3 bases are TGTGCCAGCAGTTTGGAGGGGAAGGGGTACACTGAAGCTTTCTTT. It encodes CASSLEGKGYTEAFF. The V call is TRBV28, the J call TRBJ1-1; maybe TRBD1 (5 bases). The CDR3 is 15 residues long. CDR1 and CDR2 from the germline V gene are MDHEN and SYDVKM. Trimming removed 3 bases from V and 3 bases from J, with 14 bases in between.

The rearrangement links TRBV27 to TRBJ1-1; 7 bases map to TRBD1. The CDR3 consists of 14 residues. The germline gives CDR1 MNHEY, CDR2 SMNVEV (reference sequence). The trim removed 7 bases at V and 1 base at J, leaving 6 bases unmatched. The CDR3 spells CASTLYRGNTEAFF. The DNA for the CDR3 is TGTGCCAGCACCCTCTACAGGGGGAACACTGAAGCTTTCTTT.

This clone was counted once. Here the CDR3 reads CASSFSGGGTDTQYF. The DNA of the CDR3 is TGTGCCAGCAGTTTCAGTGGGGGCGGGACAGATACGCAGTATTTT. The chain combines TRBV27 with TRBJ2-3; possibly TRBD1 for D (6 bases). Germline V gene data show CDR1 as MNHEY and CDR2 as SMNVEV (reference sequence). This CDR3 has 15 residues. V was trimmed by 3 bases and J by 3 bases, leaving 13 bases between them.

This clone is a singleton in its sample. Written as DNA, the CDR3 is TGTGCCAGCAGGGACAGGGCGGTCTACAATGAGCAGTTCTTC. It is translated as CASRDRAVYNEQFF. The rearrangement uses TRBV2 and TRBJ2-1, with 8 nucleotides matching TRBD1. J was trimmed by 3 bases and V by 6 bases; bases with no gene match: 4. Germline V lookup: CDR1 SNHLY, CDR2 FYNNEI. CDR3 size: 14 residues.

The chain combines TRBV9 with TRBJ2-5, with 10 bases aligning to TRBD2. After removal of 4 bases from V and 1 base from J, the junction contained 7 bases not matched to a gene. Germline V gives CDR1 SGDLS, CDR2 YYNGEE. There are 16 residues in the CDR3. The DNA for the CDR3 is TGTGCCAGCAGCAACAGGCCTAGCGGGGGCCAAGAGACCCAGTACTTC. As protein: CASSNRPSGGQETQYF.

The CDR3 DNA reads as TGTGCCAGCAGCTTTGAGCGGGAGGTTTACAATGAGCAGTTCTTC. Protein: CASSFEREVYNEQFF. This chain joins TRBV5-4 and TRBJ2-1; TRBD2 matches at 9 bases. The germline V gene encodes CDR1 SGHNT and CDR2 YYREEE (reference sequence). The CDR3 spans 15 residues. Losses at the gene ends were 2 bases for V and 4 bases for J; bases not matched to a gene: 4.

V usage is TRBV28 and J usage is TRBJ1-1; the D gene is possibly TRBD1 (6 bases). V was cut by 5 bases and J by 3 bases, with 13 bases left in between. Germline CDR1 is MDHEN and CDR2 is SYDVKM. There are 14 residues in the CDR3. The CDR3 sequence: CASSRPTGYTEAFF. As DNA, the CDR3 is TGTGCCAGCAGTCGTCCCACAGGGTACACTGAAGCTTTCTTT.

The V and J genes are TRBV4-2 and TRBJ2-3; 7 bases line up with TRBD2. The V gene end was trimmed by 0 bases and the J gene end by 11 bases; junction bases not matched to a gene: 2. The length of the CDR3 is 12 residues. The germline V gene encodes CDR1 LGHNA and CDR2 YNFKEQ. The CDR3 here is CASSQDTGGQYF. The CDR3, as DNA: TGTGCCAGCAGCCAAGATACGGGGGGGCAGTATTTT.